These T cell receptor beta chains were read from a single sample in a study of beta chain features in type 1 diabetes. This table comes from immunoSEQ multiplex PCR, and its TCRdb copy is limited to in-frame clones, with some not included. The sample includes about 220,000 clones, 11% of them seen just once. Material: central memory CD4+ T cells from blood. Receptors originate from a man younger than 35 in good health. Both conserved end residues are part of each CDR3. The D gene is left open where the match is weak. The size of a clone is reported for some rows only, either as once, few or many, or as a class for expanded clones.

CAWRGGRKNTGELFF | TGTGCCTGGAGGGGGGGACGGAAGAACACCGGGGAGCTGTTTTTT | 15 | TRBV30 | many | NA | TRBJ2-2
CASSHPGGNEQFF | TGCGCCAGCAGCCATCCGGGAGGCAATGAGCAGTTCTTC | 13 | TRBV4-1 | NA | TRBD2 | TRBJ2-1
CASSPTGQSRKLFF | TGTGCCAGCTCACCGACGGGACAGTCGCGAAAACTGTTTTTT | 14 | TRBV18 | few | TRBD1 | TRBJ1-4
CASSEESQPQHF | TGCGCCAGCAGTGAAGAATCCCAGCCCCAGCATTTT | 12 | TRBV10-2 | many | NA | TRBJ1-5
CASSPPSGGYNEQFF | TGTGCCAGCTCACCACCTAGCGGGGGCTACAATGAGCAGTTCTTC | 15 | TRBV18 | few | TRBD2 | TRBJ2-1
CASSPRTRGEQYF | TGTGCCAGCAGTCCCCGGACTCGGGGGGAGCAGTACTTC | 13 | TRBV27 | many | NA | TRBJ2-7
CASSLRPQGARDTQYF | TGTGCCAGCAGCCTACGACCGCAGGGGGCGCGTGATACGCAGTATTTT | 16 | TRBV28 | many | TRBD1 | TRBJ2-3
CAMGTDKTSTDTQYF | TGTGCCATGGGGACGGATAAGACTAGCACAGATACGCAGTATTTT | 15 | TRBV10-3 | few | NA | TRBJ2-3
CSVGGLGGGDTQYF | TGCAGCGTGGGTGGACTAGGGGGCGGAGATACGCAGTATTTT | 14 | TRBV29-1 | many | NA | TRBJ2-3
CASSLRREGQPQHF | TGTGCCAGCAGTTTGCGCAGGGAGGGTCAGCCCCAGCATTTT | 14 | TRBV28 | NA | NA | TRBJ1-5
CASSSGLESYEQYF | TGTGCCAGCAGCTCCGGACTGGAGTCCTACGAGCAGTACTTC | 14 | TRBV5-4 | few | NA | TRBJ2-7
CASSYRRDRSWGYTF | TGTGCCAGCAGTTACCGCCGGGACCGGTCTTGGGGCTACACCTTC | 15 | TRBV6-5 | few | NA | TRBJ1-2
CASRAGTGLGYEQYF | TGTGCCAGCAGAGCCGGGACAGGTCTTGGGTACGAGCAGTACTTC | 15 | TRBV6-1 | NA | TRBD1 | TRBJ2-7
CASRGLAGGSPDTQYF | TGTGCCAGTAGAGGACTAGCGGGAGGCTCCCCGGATACGCAGTATTTT | 16 | TRBV19 | few | TRBD2 | TRBJ2-3
CASSLGHPGGGYTF | TGTGCCAGCAGCTTAGGACACCCCGGGGGTGGCTACACCTTC | 14 | TRBV7-2 | NA | NA | TRBJ1-2
CSVGSRLSYGYTF | TGCAGCGTTGGAAGCCGACTGAGCTATGGCTACACCTTC | 13 | TRBV29-1 | few | NA | TRBJ1-2
CASSAGLVIPGELFF | TGTGCCAGCAGCGCTGGACTAGTAATCCCCGGGGAGCTGTTTTTT | 15 | TRBV2 | many | TRBD2 | TRBJ2-2
CATSFQPQHF | TGTGCCACCAGCTTTCAGCCCCAGCATTTT | 10 | TRBV28 | NA | NA | TRBJ1-5
CASSDRGYQETQYF | TGTGCCAGCTCGGACAGAGGCTACCAAGAGACCCAGTACTTC | 14 | TRBV6-5 | many | NA | TRBJ2-5
CASSPTRIRNEQFF | TGTGCCAGCAGCCCCACTAGAATCAGGAATGAGCAGTTCTTC | 14 | TRBV13 | NA | NA | TRBJ2-1
CASSLDLSTDTQYF | TGCGCCAGCAGCTTAGACCTTAGCACAGATACGCAGTATTTT | 14 | TRBV5-1 | NA | NA | TRBJ2-3
CASSPIYGELFF | TGTGCCAGCAGCCCTATTTACGGGGAGCTGTTTTTT | 12 | TRBV6-5 | few | NA | TRBJ2-2
CASSLRSGNPGETQYF | TGTGCCAGCAGTCTACGTAGCGGGAATCCGGGGGAGACCCAGTACTTC | 16 | TRBV28 | NA | TRBD2 | TRBJ2-5
CASSPGSLKYEQYF | TGTGCCAGCTCACCAGGGTCTCTAAAGTACGAGCAGTACTTC | 14 | TRBV18 | once | NA | TRBJ2-7
CASSYYTEAFF | TGTGCCAGCAGCTACTACACTGAAGCTTTCTTT | 11 | TRBV7-2 | many | NA | TRBJ1-1
CASSFQTSEYTGELFF | TGCGCCAGCAGCTTCCAGACTAGCGAGTACACCGGGGAGCTGTTTTTT | 16 | TRBV5-1 | NA | TRBD2 | TRBJ2-2
CAWIGPGYTF | TGTGCCTGGATAGGGCCTGGCTACACCTTC | 10 | TRBV30 | NA | NA | TRBJ1-2
CSVERGYSNQPQHF | TGCAGCGTTGAGAGGGGTTATAGCAATCAGCCCCAGCATTTT | 14 | TRBV29-1 | NA | NA | TRBJ1-5
CASSSAGTSRETQYF | TGTGCCAGCAGCTCCGCCGGGACTAGCCGCGAGACCCAGTACTTC | 15 | TRBV5-8 | NA | TRBD2 | TRBJ2-5
CASSSSWGDGSTDTQYF | TGTGCCAGCAGCTCTTCTTGGGGGGACGGAAGCACAGATACGCAGTATTTT | 17 | TRBV7-2 | NA | NA | TRBJ2-3
CASSDGLAAAPSTDTQYF | TGTGCCAGCAGTGATGGTCTAGCGGCCGCTCCTAGCACAGATACGCAGTATTTT | 18 | TRBV2 | NA | TRBD2 | TRBJ2-3
CASSSGTVNEKLFF | TGCGCCAGCAGCTCCGGGACGGTGAATGAAAAACTGTTTTTT | 14 | TRBV5-1 | NA | NA | TRBJ1-4
CAWSVSEGWGKLFF | TGTGCCTGGAGTGTATCTGAGGGATGGGGAAAACTGTTTTTT | 14 | TRBV30 | few | NA | TRBJ1-4
CASSFLQAQETQYF | TGTGCCAGCAGCTTTCTTCAGGCCCAAGAGACCCAGTACTTC | 14 | TRBV5-6 | NA | NA | TRBJ2-5
CATSRGLALPDNEQFF | TGTGCCACCAGCAGAGGGTTGGCTCTTCCAGACAATGAGCAGTTCTTC | 16 | TRBV15 | many | NA | TRBJ2-1
CASSVMTSGHIQYF | TGTGCCAGCAGCGTGATGACTAGCGGACACATTCAGTACTTC | 14 | TRBV5-4 | NA | TRBD2 | TRBJ2-4
CASQPGSTQETQYF | TGCGCCAGCCAGCCGGGATCCACCCAAGAGACCCAGTACTTC | 14 | TRBV5-1 | few | NA | TRBJ2-5
CASSSYRGRSTDTQYF | TGTGCCAGCAGCTCCTACAGGGGACGGAGCACAGATACGCAGTATTTT | 16 | TRBV7-9 | NA | TRBD1 | TRBJ2-3
CASSYAPGGYEQYF | TGTGCCAGCAGCTATGCCCCCGGTGGCTACGAGCAGTACTTC | 14 | TRBV7-2 | NA | NA | TRBJ2-7
CASSPLEGTEAFF | TGTGCCAGCTCACCACTGGAGGGAACTGAAGCTTTCTTT | 13 | TRBV18 | few | NA | TRBJ1-1
CASSPPVAQETQYF | TGTGCCAGCTCACCCCCCGTGGCCCAAGAGACCCAGTACTTC | 14 | TRBV18 | NA | NA | TRBJ2-5
CATSRDRTSPGANVLTF | TGTGCCACCAGCAGAGACAGAACTAGTCCTGGGGCCAACGTCCTGACTTTC | 17 | TRBV15 | few | NA | TRBJ2-6
CASSQVLAGGPDEQYF | TGCGCCAGCAGCCAAGTCCTTGCGGGAGGGCCGGACGAGCAGTACTTC | 16 | TRBV4-3 | few | TRBD2 | TRBJ2-7
CASSQTSGSGGETQYF | TGTGCCAGCAGCCAGACTAGCGGGAGCGGTGGTGAGACCCAGTACTTC | 16 | TRBV28 | NA | TRBD2 | TRBJ2-5
CASSGRIPSTDTQYF | TGTGCCAGCAGTGGTCGCATTCCTAGCACAGATACGCAGTATTTT | 15 | TRBV2 | NA | NA | TRBJ2-3